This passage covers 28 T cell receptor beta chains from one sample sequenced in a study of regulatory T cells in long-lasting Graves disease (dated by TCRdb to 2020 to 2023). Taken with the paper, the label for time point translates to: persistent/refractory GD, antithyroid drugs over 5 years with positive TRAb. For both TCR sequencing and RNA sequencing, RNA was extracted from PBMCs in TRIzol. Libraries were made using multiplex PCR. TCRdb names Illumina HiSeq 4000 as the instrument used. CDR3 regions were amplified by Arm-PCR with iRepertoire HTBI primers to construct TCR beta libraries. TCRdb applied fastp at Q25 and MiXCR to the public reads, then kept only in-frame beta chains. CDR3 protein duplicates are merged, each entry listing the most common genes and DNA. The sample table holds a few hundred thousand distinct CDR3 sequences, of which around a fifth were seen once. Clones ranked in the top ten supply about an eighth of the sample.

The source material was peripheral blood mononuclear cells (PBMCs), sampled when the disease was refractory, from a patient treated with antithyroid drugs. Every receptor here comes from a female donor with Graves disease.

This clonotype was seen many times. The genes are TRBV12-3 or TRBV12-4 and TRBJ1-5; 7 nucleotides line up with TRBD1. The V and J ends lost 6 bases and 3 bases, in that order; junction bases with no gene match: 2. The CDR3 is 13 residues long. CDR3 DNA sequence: TGTGCCAGCAGAGGGACAGCCAATCAGCCCCAGCATTTT. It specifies CASRGTANQPQHF.

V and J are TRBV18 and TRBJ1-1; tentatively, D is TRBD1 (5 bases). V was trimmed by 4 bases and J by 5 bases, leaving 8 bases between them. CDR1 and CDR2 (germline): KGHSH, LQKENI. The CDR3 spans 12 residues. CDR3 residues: CASSRPGTEAFF. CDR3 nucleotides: TGTGCCAGCTCACGTCCAGGGACTGAAGCTTTCTTT.

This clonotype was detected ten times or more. As DNA, the CDR3 is TGTGCCAGTAGTCCTAGCGGGGGAAGAGGCGAGCAGTACTTC. This sequence encodes CASSPSGGRGEQYF. This chain links TRBV19 with TRBJ2-7; 10 bases map to TRBD2. The ends lost 5 bases at V and 6 bases at J; junction bases unmatched: 7. This CDR3 has 14 residues. CDR1 and CDR2 (germline): LNHDA, SQIVND (reference sequence).

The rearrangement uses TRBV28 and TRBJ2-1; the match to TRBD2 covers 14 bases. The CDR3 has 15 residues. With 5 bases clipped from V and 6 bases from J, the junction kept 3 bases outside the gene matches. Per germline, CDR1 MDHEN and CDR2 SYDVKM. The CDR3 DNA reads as TGTGCCAGCAGTGAGGGACTAGCGGGAGTCAATGAGCAGTTCTTC. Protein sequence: CASSEGLAGVNEQFF.

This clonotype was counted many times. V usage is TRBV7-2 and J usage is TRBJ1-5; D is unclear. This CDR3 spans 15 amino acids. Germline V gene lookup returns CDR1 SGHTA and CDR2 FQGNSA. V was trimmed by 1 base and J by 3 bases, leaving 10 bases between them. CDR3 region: CASSLVGRTNQPQHF. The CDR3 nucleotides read TGTGCCAGCAGCTTAGTGGGCAGGACCAATCAGCCCCAGCATTTT.

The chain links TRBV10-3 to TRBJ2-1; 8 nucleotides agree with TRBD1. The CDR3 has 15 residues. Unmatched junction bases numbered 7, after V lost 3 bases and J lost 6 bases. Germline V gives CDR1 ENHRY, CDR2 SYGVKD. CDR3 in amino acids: CAISDPGQVGNEQFF. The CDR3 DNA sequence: TGTGCCATCAGTGATCCGGGACAGGTTGGCAATGAGCAGTTCTTC.

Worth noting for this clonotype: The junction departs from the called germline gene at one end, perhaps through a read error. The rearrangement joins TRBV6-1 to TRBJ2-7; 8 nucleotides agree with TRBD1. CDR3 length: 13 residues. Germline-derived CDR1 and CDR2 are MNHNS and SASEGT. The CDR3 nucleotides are TGTGCCAGCCGGGACAGGTTCTCCGACGAGCAGTACTTC. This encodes CASRDRFSDEQYF.

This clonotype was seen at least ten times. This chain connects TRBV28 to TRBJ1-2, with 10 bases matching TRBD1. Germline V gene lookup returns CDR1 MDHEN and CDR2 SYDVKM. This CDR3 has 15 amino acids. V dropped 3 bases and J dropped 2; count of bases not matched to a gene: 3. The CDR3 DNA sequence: TGTGCCAGCAGTTTGGGGGACAGGGGCAACTATGGCTACACCTTC. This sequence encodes CASSLGDRGNYGYTF.

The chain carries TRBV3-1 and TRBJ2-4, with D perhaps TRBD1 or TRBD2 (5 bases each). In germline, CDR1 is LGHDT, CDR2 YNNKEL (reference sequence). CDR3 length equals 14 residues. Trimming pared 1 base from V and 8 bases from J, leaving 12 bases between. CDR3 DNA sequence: TGTGCCAGCAGCCAAGGTCCGGTGGGGGACATTCAGTACTTC. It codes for CASSQGPVGDIQYF.

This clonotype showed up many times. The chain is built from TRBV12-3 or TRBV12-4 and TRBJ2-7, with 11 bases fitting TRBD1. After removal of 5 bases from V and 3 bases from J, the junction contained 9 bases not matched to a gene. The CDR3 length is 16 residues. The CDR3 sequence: CASSLGTGGMGYEQYF. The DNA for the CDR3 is TGTGCCAGCAGTCTCGGGACAGGGGGGATGGGCTACGAGCAGTACTTC.

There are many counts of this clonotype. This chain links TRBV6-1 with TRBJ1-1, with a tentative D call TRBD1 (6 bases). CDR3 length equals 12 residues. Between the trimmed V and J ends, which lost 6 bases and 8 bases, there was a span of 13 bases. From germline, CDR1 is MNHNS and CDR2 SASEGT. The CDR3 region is CASRALQGEAFF. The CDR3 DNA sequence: TGTGCCAGCAGGGCTCTGCAGGGGGAAGCTTTCTTT.

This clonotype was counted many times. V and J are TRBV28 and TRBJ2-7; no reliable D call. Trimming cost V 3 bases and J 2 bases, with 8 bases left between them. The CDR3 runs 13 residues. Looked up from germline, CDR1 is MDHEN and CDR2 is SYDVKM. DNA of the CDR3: TGTGCCAGCAGTTTTCCAGGCGCCTACGAGCAGTACTTC. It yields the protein CASSFPGAYEQYF.

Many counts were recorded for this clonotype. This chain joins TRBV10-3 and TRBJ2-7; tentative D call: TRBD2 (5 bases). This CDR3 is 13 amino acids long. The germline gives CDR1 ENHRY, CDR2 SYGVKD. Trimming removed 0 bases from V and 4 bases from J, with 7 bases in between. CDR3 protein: CAISESGGYEQYF. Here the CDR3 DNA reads TGTGCCATCAGTGAGTCAGGAGGATACGAGCAGTACTTC.

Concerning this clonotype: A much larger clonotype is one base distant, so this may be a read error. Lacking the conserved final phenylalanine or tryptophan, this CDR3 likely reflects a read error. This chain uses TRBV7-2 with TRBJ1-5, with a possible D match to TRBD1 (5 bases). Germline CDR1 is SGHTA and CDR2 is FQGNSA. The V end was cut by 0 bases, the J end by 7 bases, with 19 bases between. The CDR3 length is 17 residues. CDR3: CASSLAPHRGVRQPQHS. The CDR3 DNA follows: TGTGCCAGCAGCTTAGCACCCCATCGGGGGGTTCGCCAGCCCCAGCATTCT.

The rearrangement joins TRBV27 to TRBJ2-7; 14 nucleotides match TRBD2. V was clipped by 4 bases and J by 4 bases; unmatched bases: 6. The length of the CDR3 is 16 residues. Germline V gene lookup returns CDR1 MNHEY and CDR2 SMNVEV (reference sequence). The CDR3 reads CASSSGTSGSRYEQYF. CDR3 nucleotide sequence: TGTGCCAGCAGTTCTGGGACTAGCGGGAGCAGGTACGAGCAGTACTTC.

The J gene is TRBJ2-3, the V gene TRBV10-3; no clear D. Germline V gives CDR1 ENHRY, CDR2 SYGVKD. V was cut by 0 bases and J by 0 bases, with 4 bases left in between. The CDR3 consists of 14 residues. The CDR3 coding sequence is TGTGCCATCAGTGAGTCGACTAGCACAGATACGCAGTATTTT. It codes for CAISESTSTDTQYF.

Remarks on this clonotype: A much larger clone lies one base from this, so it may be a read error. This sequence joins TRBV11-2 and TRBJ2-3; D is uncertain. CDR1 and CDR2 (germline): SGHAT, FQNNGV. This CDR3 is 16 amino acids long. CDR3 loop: CVSSPSVRRRTDTQYF. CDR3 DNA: TGTGTCAGCAGCCCCTCCGTGCGACGCCGCACAGATACGCAGTATTTT.

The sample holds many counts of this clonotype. DNA of the CDR3: TGTGCCAGCAGTTTTGAGATAAGGTCCGAGCAGTACTTC. It specifies CASSFEIRSEQYF. The J gene is TRBJ2-7, the V gene TRBV28; D is undetermined. Between the trimmed V and J ends, which lost 3 bases and 6 bases, there was a span of 12 bases. Looked up from germline, CDR1 is MDHEN and CDR2 is SYDVKM. The CDR3 totals 13 residues.

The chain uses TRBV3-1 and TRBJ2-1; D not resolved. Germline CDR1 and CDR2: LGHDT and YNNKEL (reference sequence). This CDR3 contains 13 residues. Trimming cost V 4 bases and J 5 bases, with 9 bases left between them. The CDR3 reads CASSRVGDNEQFF. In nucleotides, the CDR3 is TGTGCCAGCAGCCGCGTTGGAGACAATGAGCAGTTCTTC.

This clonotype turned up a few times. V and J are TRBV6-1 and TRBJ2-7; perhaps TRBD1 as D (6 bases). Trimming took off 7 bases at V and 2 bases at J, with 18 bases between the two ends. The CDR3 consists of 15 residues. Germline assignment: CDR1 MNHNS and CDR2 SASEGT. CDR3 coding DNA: TGTGCCAGCAAAAACCAGGGGCTTTCAGCCTACGAGCAGTACTTC. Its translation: CASKNQGLSAYEQYF.

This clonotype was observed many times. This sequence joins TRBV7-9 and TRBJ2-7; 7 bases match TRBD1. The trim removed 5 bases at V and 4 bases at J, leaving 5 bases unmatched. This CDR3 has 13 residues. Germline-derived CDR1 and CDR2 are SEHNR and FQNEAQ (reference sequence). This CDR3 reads CASSQGQLYEQYF. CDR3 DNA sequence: TGTGCCAGCAGCCAGGGACAGTTGTACGAGCAGTACTTC. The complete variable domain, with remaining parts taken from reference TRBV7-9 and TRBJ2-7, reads DTGVSQNPRHKITKRGQNVTFRCDPISEHNRLYWYRQTLGQGPEFLTYFQNEAQLEKSRLLSDRFSAERPKGSFSTLEIQRTEQGDSAMYLCASSQGQLYEQYFGPGTRLTVT.

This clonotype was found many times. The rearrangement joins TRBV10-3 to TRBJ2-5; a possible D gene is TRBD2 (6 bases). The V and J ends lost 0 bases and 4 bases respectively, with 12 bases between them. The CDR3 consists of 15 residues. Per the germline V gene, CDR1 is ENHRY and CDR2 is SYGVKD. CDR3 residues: CAISESSGGAETQYF. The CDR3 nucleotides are TGTGCCATCAGTGAGTCGAGTGGAGGGGCAGAGACCCAGTACTTC.

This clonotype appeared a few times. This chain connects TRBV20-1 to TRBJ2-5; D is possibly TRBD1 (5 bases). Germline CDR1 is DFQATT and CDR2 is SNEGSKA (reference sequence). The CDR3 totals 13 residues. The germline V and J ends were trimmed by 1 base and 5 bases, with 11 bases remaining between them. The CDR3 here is CSARGGRDETQYF. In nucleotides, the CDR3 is TGCAGTGCTAGAGGGGGCAGGGATGAGACCCAGTACTTC.

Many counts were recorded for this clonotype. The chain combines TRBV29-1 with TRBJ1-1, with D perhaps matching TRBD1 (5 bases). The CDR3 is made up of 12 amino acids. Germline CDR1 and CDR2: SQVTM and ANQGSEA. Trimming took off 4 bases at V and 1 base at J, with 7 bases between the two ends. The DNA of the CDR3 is TGCAGCGTTGTCCAGGGGAACACTGAAGCTTTCTTT. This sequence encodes CSVVQGNTEAFF.

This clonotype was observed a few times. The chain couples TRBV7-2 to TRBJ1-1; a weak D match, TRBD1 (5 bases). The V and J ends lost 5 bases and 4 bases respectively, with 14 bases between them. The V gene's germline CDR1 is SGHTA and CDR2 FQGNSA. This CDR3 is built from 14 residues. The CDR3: CASSPAQGATEAFF. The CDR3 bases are TGTGCCAGCAGCCCAGCCCAGGGTGCCACTGAAGCTTTCTTT. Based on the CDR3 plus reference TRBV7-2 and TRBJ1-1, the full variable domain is GAGVSQSPSNKVTEKGKDVELRCDPISGHTALYWYRQSLGQGLEFLIYFQGNSAPDKSGLPSDRFSAERTGGSVSTLTIQRTQQEDSAVYLCASSPAQGATEAFFGQGTRLTVV.

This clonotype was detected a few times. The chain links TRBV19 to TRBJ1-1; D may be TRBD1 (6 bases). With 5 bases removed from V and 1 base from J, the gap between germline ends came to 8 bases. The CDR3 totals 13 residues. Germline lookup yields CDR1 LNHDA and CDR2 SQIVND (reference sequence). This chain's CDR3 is CASSGQKNTEAFF. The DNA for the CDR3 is TGTGCCAGTAGTGGACAGAAGAACACTGAAGCTTTCTTT.

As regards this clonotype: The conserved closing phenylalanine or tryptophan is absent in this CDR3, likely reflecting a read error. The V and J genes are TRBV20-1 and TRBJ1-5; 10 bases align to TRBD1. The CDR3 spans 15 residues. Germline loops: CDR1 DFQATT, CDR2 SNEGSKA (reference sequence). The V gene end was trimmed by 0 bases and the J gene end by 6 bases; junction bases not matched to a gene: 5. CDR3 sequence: CSAREGGQGFQPQHL. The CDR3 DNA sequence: TGCAGTGCTAGAGAGGGGGGACAGGGGTTTCAGCCCCAGCATCTT.

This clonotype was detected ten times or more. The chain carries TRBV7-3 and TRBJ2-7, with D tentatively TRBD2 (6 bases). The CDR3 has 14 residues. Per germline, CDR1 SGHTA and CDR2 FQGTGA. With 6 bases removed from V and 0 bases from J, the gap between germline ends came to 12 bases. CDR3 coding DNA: TGTGCCAGCAGTCGGGGAGGTTCCTCCTACGAGCAGTACTTC. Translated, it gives CASSRGGSSYEQYF.